This entry lists 5 T cell receptor beta chains sequenced from one sample in a study of shared clonotypes between healthy human individuals. Libraries were prepared by immunoSEQ multiplex PCR; TCRdb keeps only in-frame clonotypes and omits some of them. The sample has some 500,000 clones, about 96% seen once. Sample: naive CD4+ T cells sorted from blood. Subset noted: CD45RA+ positively selected. Receptors originate from a woman aged 25 to 45 in good health.

The chain uses TRBV7-6 and TRBJ1-1, with a weak D call TRBD1 (6 bases). CDR1 is SGHVS and CDR2 is FNYEAQ in the germline V gene. The CDR3 is 15 residues long. V dropped 2 bases and J dropped 2 bases, with 12 bases sitting between them. The CDR3 bases are TGTGCCAGCAGCTTACTAAGGGGGAGTAACACTGAAGCTTTCTTT. Translating gives CASSLLRGSNTEAFF.

In its sample, this clone was seen once. CDR3 coding DNA: TGTGCCAGCACCACAGGGGAGAACTCTGGAAACACCATATATTTT. Its translation: CASTTGENSGNTIYF. The chain combines TRBV28 with TRBJ1-3; 7 nucleotides agree with TRBD1. The CDR3 covers 15 residues. V lost 7 bases and J lost 0; bases outside the gene matches: 6. The V gene's germline CDR1 is MDHEN and CDR2 SYDVKM.

This chain joins TRBV18 and TRBJ1-4, with TRBD1 matching 7 bases. V lost 5 bases to trimming and J lost 0 bases; unmatched junction nucleotides: 9. The CDR3 covers 17 residues. Germline loops: CDR1 KGHSH, CDR2 LQKENI. CDR3 protein: CASSAEQGPTTNEKLFF. CDR3 bases: TGTGCCAGCTCAGCGGAACAGGGGCCCACAACTAATGAAAAACTGTTTTTT. The full variable domain, with the rest looked up from reference TRBV18 and TRBJ1-4, is NAGVMQNPRHLVRRRGQEARLRCSPMKGHSHVYWYRQLPEEGLKFMVYLQKENIIDESGMPKERFSAEFPKEGPSILRIQQVVRGDSAAYFCASSAEQGPTTNEKLFFGSGTQLSVL.

V is TRBV6-6 and J is TRBJ2-3; the D is unclear. This CDR3 is built from 15 residues. Trimming removed 7 bases from V and 4 bases from J, with 18 bases in between. Germline loops: CDR1 MNHNY, CDR2 SVGAGI (reference sequence). CDR3 in DNA: TGTGCCAGCACCAAGGTCGAAGGTCTCGCAGATACGCAGTATTTT. Translated, it gives CASTKVEGLADTQYF.

This clone has more than one count but fewer than ten. V usage is TRBV7-9 and J usage is TRBJ1-2, with a tentative D call TRBD1 (5 bases). This CDR3 comprises 14 residues. Germline values: CDR1 SEHNR, CDR2 FQNEAQ (reference sequence). The V gene lost 5 bases and the J gene lost 0 bases, with 10 bases spanning the gap. This CDR3 reads CASSRGTSNYGYTF. CDR3 nucleotide sequence: TGTGCCAGCAGCCGAGGGACCTCTAACTATGGCTACACCTTC.